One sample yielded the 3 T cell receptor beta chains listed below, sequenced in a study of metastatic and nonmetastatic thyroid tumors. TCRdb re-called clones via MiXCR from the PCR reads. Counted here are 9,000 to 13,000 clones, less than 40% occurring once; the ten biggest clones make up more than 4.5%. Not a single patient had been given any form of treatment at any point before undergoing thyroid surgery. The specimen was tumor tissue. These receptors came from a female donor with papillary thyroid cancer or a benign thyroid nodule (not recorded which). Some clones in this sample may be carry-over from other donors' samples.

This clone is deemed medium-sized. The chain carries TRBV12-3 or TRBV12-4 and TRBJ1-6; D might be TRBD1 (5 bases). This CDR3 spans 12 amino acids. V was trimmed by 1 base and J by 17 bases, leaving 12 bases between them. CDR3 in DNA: TGTGCCAGCAGTTTAGGGACCGGGGGTATCCACTTT. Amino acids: CASSLGTGGIHF.

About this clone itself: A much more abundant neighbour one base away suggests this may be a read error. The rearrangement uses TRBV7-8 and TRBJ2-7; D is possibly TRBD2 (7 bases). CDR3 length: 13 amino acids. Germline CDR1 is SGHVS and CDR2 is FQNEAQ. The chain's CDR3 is CAISLGGAREQYF. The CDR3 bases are TGTGCCATCAGCTTAGGGGGGGCGCGGGAGCAGTACTTC.

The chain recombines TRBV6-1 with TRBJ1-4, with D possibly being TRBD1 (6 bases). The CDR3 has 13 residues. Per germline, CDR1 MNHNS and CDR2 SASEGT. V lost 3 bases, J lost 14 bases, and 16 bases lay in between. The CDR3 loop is CASSDQSPGALFF. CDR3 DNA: TGTGCCAGCAGTGATCAATCTCCAGGGGCTCTGTTTTTT.